This T cell receptor (beta chain) was found in a study of T cells in Graves' hyperthyroidism and ophthalmopathy. Remarks on this clonotype: Its cognate antigen is unknown.

Using RNA transcripts as the source, TCR beta CDR3 regions were amplified. The HTBI set primed first-round TCR CDR3 RT-PCR. TCRdb analysed the multiplex PCR reads with MiXCR anew, one entry per CDR3 protein. The data contain 300,000 to 400,000 distinct CDR3 sequences, approximately 15% of them singletons. The CDR3 spans 15 residues. The germline V gene encodes CDR1 SGHKS and CDR2 YYEKEE (reference sequence). Trimming cost V 4 bases and J 5 bases; bases outside gene matches: 7. General study results and limits: Before onset, ophthalmopathy was predicted by the model a median approximately 6.6 months earlier.

The clonotype originates from a woman aged 25 to 39 with Graves' hyperthyroidism. Material: blood. The genes are TRBV5-5 and TRBJ2-5; TRBD2 aligns across 11 bases. In nucleotides, the CDR3 is TGTGCCAGCAGCCTACGACTAGCGGGAAGGGAGACCCAGTACTTC. Translating it yields CASSLRLAGRETQYF. Filled out from reference TRBV5-5 and TRBJ2-5, the complete variable domain reads DAGVTQSPTHLIKTRGQQVTLRCSPISGHKSVSWYQQVLGQGPQFIFQYYEKEERGRGNFPDRFSARQFPNYSSELNVNALLLGDSALYLCASSLRLAGRETQYFGPGTRLLVL.